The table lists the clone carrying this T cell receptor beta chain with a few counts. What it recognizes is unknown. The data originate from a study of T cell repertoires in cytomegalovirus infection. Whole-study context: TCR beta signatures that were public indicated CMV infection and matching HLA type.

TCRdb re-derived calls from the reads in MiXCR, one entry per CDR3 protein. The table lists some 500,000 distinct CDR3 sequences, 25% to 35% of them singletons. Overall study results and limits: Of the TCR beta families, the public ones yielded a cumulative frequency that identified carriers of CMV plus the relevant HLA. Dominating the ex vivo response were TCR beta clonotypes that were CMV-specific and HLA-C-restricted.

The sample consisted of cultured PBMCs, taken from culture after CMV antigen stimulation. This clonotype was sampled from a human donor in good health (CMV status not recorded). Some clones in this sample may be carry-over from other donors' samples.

The CDR3 bases are TGTGCCAGCAGCTTCTACCAGACAGCAAAACAAGAGACCCAGTACTTC. Translated: CASSFYQTAKQETQYF. V usage is TRBV7-9 and J usage is TRBJ2-5; possibly TRBD1 for D (5 bases). This CDR3 is 16 amino acids long. Germline CDR1 is SEHNR and CDR2 is FQNEAQ (reference sequence). The V end lost 3 bases, the J end lost 2 bases, and 16 bases lay between the germline ends.